This T cell receptor (beta chain) was identified in a study of T cell responses to AZD1222 COVID-19 vaccine. Trimming shortened V by 4 bases and J by 1 base, and 11 bases separated the two germline ends. The germline gives CDR1 LGHDT, CDR2 YNNKEL (reference sequence). This CDR3 is 15 amino acids long. Assay: immunoSEQ multiplex PCR; the TCRdb copy retains only in-frame clones and omits some. The sample records roughly 130,000 clones, approximately 90% being singletons. Turning to this clone: What it recognizes is unknown.

General study points: Seropositive AZD1222 recipients at baseline numbered only six or seven. Clonal diversity was possibly underestimated, and the donors were mostly white British, with more females.

V and J are TRBV3-1 (or the pseudogene TRBV3-2) and TRBJ1-3; maybe TRBD1 (6 bases). The specimen was peripheral blood, collected on day 0 of AZD1222 vaccination. The origin of this receptor is an adult in good health. In DNA, the CDR3 is TGTGCCAGCAGCCTAGATCAGGGGTCTGGAAACACCATATATTTT. This translates into CASSLDQGSGNTIYF.